The 17 T cell receptor beta chains below come from one sample, sequenced in a study of type 1 regulatory T cells. Study results and caveats: Type 1 regulatory T cells had a more restricted TCR repertoire than non-type 1 regulatory T cells.

Using its own MiXCR run on the reads, TCRdb lists one record per CDR3 protein. The sample yields tens of thousands of distinct CDR3 sequences, 20% seen once. Antigens of these TCRs are unknown. Sequenced input: cultured type 1 regulatory T (Tr1) cells, either the whole culture or a sorted fraction (not recorded which). These receptor sequences come from a human donor in good health.

This clonotype was seen more than once but under ten times. The chain carries TRBV19 and TRBJ1-1, with 7 bases matching TRBD1. Trimming at V came to 1 base and at J to 11 bases, leaving 7 bases not matched to a gene. Germline V gene sequence: CDR1 LNHDA, CDR2 SQIVND (reference sequence). The CDR3 contains 13 residues. The CDR3 nucleotides are TGTGCCAGTAGTATAGCACAGGGGAGAGGGGCTTTCTTT. It encodes CASSIAQGRGAFF.

This clonotype was seen a handful of times. The V call is TRBV5-1, the J call TRBJ2-5; D unresolved. CDR3 length: 12 residues. Germline V CDR1 and CDR2: SGHRS, YFSETQ. V lost 0 bases, J lost 5 bases, and 5 bases lay in between. The CDR3, as DNA: TGCGCCAGCAGCTTGGTGGTGGAGACCCAGTACTTC. Its translation is CASSLVVETQYF.

This clonotype was seen at least ten times. The chain is built from TRBV3-1 and TRBJ2-3; D perhaps matches TRBD1 (5 bases). V lost 4 bases and J 0 bases, leaving 11 bases between the germline ends. The CDR3 runs 15 residues. Germline CDR1 reads LGHDT; CDR2 reads YNNKEL (reference sequence). Written as DNA, the CDR3 is TGTGCCAGCAGCCCTACAGGAACTAGCACAGATACGCAGTATTTT. This sequence encodes CASSPTGTSTDTQYF.

At least ten counts were recorded for this clonotype. V and J are TRBV5-5 and TRBJ2-5; D possibly corresponds to TRBD2 (5 bases). The CDR3 has 14 amino acids. Trimming pared 3 bases from V and 3 bases from J, leaving 12 bases between. CDR1 SGHKS and CDR2 YYEKEE come from the germline V gene (reference sequence). The CDR3 sequence: CASSSLDGKETQYF. As DNA, the CDR3 is TGTGCCAGCAGCTCCCTGGACGGGAAAGAGACCCAGTACTTC.

V is TRBV12-3 or TRBV12-4 and J is TRBJ2-7, with 7 bases aligning to TRBD1. The CDR3 covers 14 residues. With V trimmed by 4 bases and J by 0 bases, 3 bases remained unmatched. Here the CDR3 reads CASSYRGSSYEQYF. The CDR3 DNA reads TGTGCCAGCAGTTACAGGGGTAGCTCCTACGAGCAGTACTTC.

CDR3: CASSHQAGELFF. DNA for the CDR3: TGTGCCAGCAGCCACCAAGCCGGGGAGCTGTTTTTT. The V call is TRBV11-1, the J call TRBJ2-2; D gene uncertain. CDR1 is SGHAT, CDR2 FQDESV, per germline (reference sequence). The V and J ends lost 5 bases and 6 bases respectively, with 7 bases between them. The CDR3 covers 12 residues.

The CDR3 sequence: CASSGQGSTDTQYF. CDR3 coding DNA: TGTGCCAGCAGTGGGCAAGGGTCAACAGATACGCAGTATTTT. V is TRBV6-1 and J is TRBJ2-3; D is undetermined. This CDR3 spans 14 amino acids. V shed 4 bases and J shed 3 bases, with 11 bases lying between them. Per germline, CDR1 MNHNS and CDR2 SASEGT.

The genes are TRBV10-3 and TRBJ2-3; 7 bases are a match to TRBD2. This CDR3 has 14 residues. With 6 bases clipped from V and 4 bases from J, the junction kept 7 bases outside the gene matches. The V gene's germline CDR1 is ENHRY and CDR2 SYGVKD. The CDR3 DNA sequence: TGTGCCATCAGCTCTACTAGCGAACCAGATACGCAGTATTTT. It yields the protein CAISSTSEPDTQYF.

This clonotype was detected a few times. J is TRBJ2-7 and V is TRBV20-1; no definite D call. This CDR3 has 13 amino acids. CDR1 DFQATT and CDR2 SNEGSKA come from the germline V gene (reference sequence). Trimming stripped 1 base from V and 0 bases from J, with 7 bases between. CDR3 in amino acids: CSARALSSYEQYF. The DNA for the CDR3 is TGCAGTGCTAGAGCATTAAGCTCCTACGAGCAGTACTTC.

V and J are TRBV5-1 and TRBJ2-5; perhaps TRBD1 as D (5 bases). From germline, CDR1 is SGHRS and CDR2 YFSETQ. The CDR3 runs to 15 residues. V lost 0 bases, J lost 4 bases, and 13 bases lay in between. The CDR3 bases are TGCGCCAGCAGCTTGGGGGCAGGGCTAGGAGAGACCCAGTACTTC. It codes for CASSLGAGLGETQYF.

V is TRBV12-3 or TRBV12-4 and J is TRBJ2-2; 8 bases match TRBD2. The CDR3 spans 15 residues. V was clipped by 7 bases and J by 2 bases; unmatched bases: 6. CDR3 bases: TGTGCCAGCACCAAGGGGACTAGTAACACCGGGGAGCTGTTTTTT. It is translated as CASTKGTSNTGELFF.

This clonotype was counted only a few times. The chain has TRBV12-3 or TRBV12-4 and TRBJ2-1, with TRBD2 matching 9 bases. The length of the CDR3 is 15 residues. The trim removed 2 bases at V and 3 bases at J, leaving 2 bases unmatched. The CDR3 loop reads CASSLRLADYNEQFF. For the CDR3, the DNA is TGTGCCAGCAGTTTAAGACTAGCGGACTACAATGAGCAGTTCTTC.

This clonotype was seen a handful of times. This rearrangement joins TRBV5-1 to TRBJ1-2, with a possible D match to TRBD1 (5 bases). Germline loops: CDR1 SGHRS, CDR2 YFSETQ. V lost 0 bases, J lost 4 bases, and 7 bases lay in between. The CDR3 runs to 13 residues. In DNA, the CDR3 is TGCGCCAGCAGCTTGGGGGACGGCTATGGCTACACCTTC. It translates to CASSLGDGYGYTF.

This clonotype came up a few times. This chain links TRBV7-8 with TRBJ1-4; tentatively, D is TRBD1 (6 bases). The CDR3 totals 15 residues. Trimming removed 0 bases at V and 7 bases at J, with 12 bases between. Germline lookup yields CDR1 SGHVS and CDR2 FQNEAQ. The CDR3 loop reads CASSLARGGVEKLFF. The CDR3 nucleotides are TGTGCCAGCAGCTTAGCGAGGGGGGGAGTTGAAAAACTGTTTTTT.

The chain employs TRBV5-1 and TRBJ2-7; 7 bases match TRBD2. V lost 0 bases, J lost 8 bases, and 8 bases stayed unmatched. Germline V gene sequence: CDR1 SGHRS, CDR2 YFSETQ. The CDR3 extends over 14 amino acids. CDR3 coding DNA: TGCGCCAGCAGCTTGGATGTGGGAGGGCCCCAGCAGTACTTC. It is translated as CASSLDVGGPQQYF.

V is TRBV11-2 and J is TRBJ2-7; 9 positions match TRBD1. CDR1 and CDR2 (germline): SGHAT, FQNNGV. The V and J ends lost 5 bases and 2 bases, in that order; junction bases with no gene match: 10. This CDR3 comprises 16 residues. This CDR3 reads CASSRRGQGGPYEQYF. In nucleotides, the CDR3 is TGTGCCAGCAGCCGCCGGGGACAGGGAGGACCCTACGAGCAGTACTTC.

CDR3: CASSFWRSPYEQYF. The CDR3 DNA reads as TGTGCCAGCAGCTTTTGGCGGTCCCCCTACGAGCAGTACTTC. The rearrangement joins TRBV5-6 to TRBJ2-7; D gene unclear. CDR1 SGHDT and CDR2 YYEEEE come from the germline V gene. The CDR3 length is 14 residues. V dropped 2 bases and J dropped 2 bases, with 11 bases sitting between them.